Included here is one T cell receptor beta chain sequence, with context. Its specificity is unknown. The data stem from a study of T cells in localized non-small cell lung cancer. Study-level findings and limits: The study detected a median roughly 61 of the top 100 tumor clones in adjacent lung. Tumor trailed uninvolved adjacent lung in T cell clonality, which peaked there. Sequencing was restricted to one tumor region; therefore, heterogeneity remains possible. A denser population of T cells in blood accompanied longer overall survival.

The V and J ends lost 6 bases and 6 bases respectively, with 20 bases between them. Per the germline V gene, CDR1 is GTSNPN and CDR2 is SVGIG (reference sequence). CDR3 length: 14 amino acids. Sequencing used immunoSEQ multiplex PCR; TCRdb keeps in-frame clones, though not all of them. The data show around 43,000 clones, around 87% seen once. This receptor was identified in a man aged 18 to 49 with stage I lung adenocarcinoma. The sequencing here drew on peripheral blood, taken before any cancer treatment. The rearrangement links TRBV30 to TRBJ1-2; no reliable D call. The CDR3 loop reads CACQMEDLLDGYTF. The CDR3 coding sequence is TGTGCCTGTCAGATGGAGGACCTATTAGATGGCTACACCTTC.